Shown below are 8 T cell receptor beta chains from a single sample sequenced in a study of T cells after yellow fever vaccination. One entry per CDR3 protein results from TCRdb running MiXCR on the 5' RACE reads. The data contain over 150,000 distinct CDR3 sequences, around 7.2% of them singletons. The sequences come from CD4+ T cells sorted from PBMCs, collected less than 6 days after the first yellow fever vaccination. The source is a man between 18 and 29 years old who received the YFV17D yellow fever vaccine.

There are many counts of this clonotype. This chain connects TRBV19 to TRBJ2-4; a weak D match, TRBD2 (5 bases). Trimming removed 6 bases from V and 1 base from J, with 13 bases in between. The CDR3 is made up of 15 amino acids. The V gene's germline CDR1 is LNHDA and CDR2 SQIVND (reference sequence). The DNA of the CDR3 is TGTGCCAGTAGGCACCTTGGGGAGGCCAAAAACATTCAGTACTTC. Protein product: CASRHLGEAKNIQYF.

The V and J genes are TRBV4-1 and TRBJ1-1; perhaps TRBD1 as D (6 bases). The CDR3 spans 16 residues. Trimming cost V 4 bases and J 7 bases, with 22 bases left between them. CDR1 is MGHRA, CDR2 YSYEKL, per germline. The CDR3 spells CASSPPLGGTPLEAFF. The CDR3 DNA sequence: TGCGCCAGCAGCCCACCCCTGGGGGGGACACCTCTTGAAGCTTTCTTT.

This clonotype was recorded many times. The chain is built from TRBV25-1 and TRBJ1-6, with D unresolved. Germline CDR1 MGHDK, CDR2 SYGVNS. V was pared by 0 bases and J by 7 bases, with 4 bases between. The CDR3 runs 13 residues. This CDR3 reads CASSEYQNSPLHF. The CDR3 DNA reads as TGTGCCAGCAGTGAATATCAGAATTCACCCCTCCACTTT.

This clonotype was seen at least ten times. The rearrangement joins TRBV10-3 to TRBJ2-7; 8 bases match TRBD1. The CDR3 consists of 15 residues. The germline gives CDR1 ENHRY, CDR2 SYGVKD. J gave up 4 bases and V 3 bases, and 8 bases lay outside the gene matches. The CDR3 sequence: CAISDQGAGGYEQYV. DNA of the CDR3: TGTGCCATCAGTGACCAGGGGGCGGGTGGTTACGAGCAGTACGTC.

Concerning this clonotype: A read error may explain this, as a much larger clone is one base away. CDR3 nucleotides: TGTGCCAGCAGCTTATGGGCACACCCTAGCACAGATACGCAGTATTTT. Its translation: CASSLWAHPSTDTQYF. The rearrangement uses TRBV7-2 and TRBJ2-3, with no clear D. V shed 2 bases and J shed 0 bases, with 12 bases lying between them. Germline CDR1 reads SGHTA; CDR2 reads FQGNSA. The CDR3 sequence is 16 residues long.

This clonotype was seen ten or more times. The V call is TRBV7-9, the J call TRBJ2-2; D is possibly TRBD1 (5 bases). Trimming pared 1 base from V and 0 bases from J, leaving 6 bases between. The CDR3 consists of 15 residues. Germline V CDR1 and CDR2: SEHNR, FQNEAQ (reference sequence). In DNA, the CDR3 is TGTGCCAGCAGCTTAGGGGGCTCGAACACCGGGGAGCTGTTTTTT. It codes for CASSLGGSNTGELFF.

This clonotype was seen at least ten times. V is TRBV5-1 and J is TRBJ2-1; no definite D call. This CDR3 is 13 amino acids long. V lost 4 bases, J lost 10 bases, and 15 bases lay in between. The germline gives CDR1 SGHRS, CDR2 YFSETQ. The CDR3 loop reads CASSQPSVLEQFF. In DNA form, the CDR3 reads TGCGCCAGCAGCCAGCCCTCCGTCTTGGAGCAGTTCTTC.

With regard to this clonotype: Being one base from a much bigger clone, this may be a read error. The genes are TRBV7-2 and TRBJ1-2; tentatively, D is TRBD1 (6 bases). The CDR3 has 14 residues. Trimming left V 3 bases short and J 4 bases short, with 12 bases between. Germline assignment: CDR1 SGHTA and CDR2 FQGNSA. The CDR3 sequence: CASSFSRGIYGYTF. CDR3 bases: TGTGCCAGCAGCTTCAGTAGGGGGATCTATGGCTACACCTTC. Based on the CDR3 plus reference TRBV7-2 and TRBJ1-2, the full variable domain is GAGVSQSPSNKVTEKGKDVELRCDPISGHTALYWYRQSLGQGLEFLIYFQGNSAPDKSGLPSDRFSAERTGGSVSTLTIQRTQQEDSAVYLCASSFSRGIYGYTFGSGTRLTVV.